The rows below give T cell receptor beta chains drawn from one sample of a study of vaccination and CD4 T cells after COVID-19. Using its own MiXCR run on the PCR reads, TCRdb lists one record per CDR3 protein. The sample contains 10,000 to 13,000 distinct CDR3 sequences, approximately 50% of which appear only once. Which antigens these TCRs recognize remains unknown. The sample consisted of CD4+ T cells from blood, cultured in vitro. Receptors originate from a human donor who had recovered from COVID-19. The CDR3 runs from the conserved cysteine through the conserved F or W. A D gene is named only where the DNA matches it firmly. Expanded clones are given a class, and other clones once, few, many or no size at all.

j_call	v_call	d_call	clone_size	cdr3_nt	cdr3_aa
TRBJ1-6	TRBV6-5	.	few	TGTGCCAGCAGTTGGCCAGGCTCCTATAATTCACCCCTCCACTTT	CASSWPGSYNSPLHF
TRBJ2-3	TRBV20-1	TRBD2	.	TGCAGTGCTACTAGCGGGAGGGCCACAGATACGCAGTATTTT	CSATSGRATDTQYF
TRBJ2-7	TRBV28	.	.	TGTGCCAGCAGTTTTGGGCACTTTCCCTACGAGCAGTACTTC	CASSFGHFPYEQYF
TRBJ2-1	TRBV20-1	TRBD2	.	TGCAGTGCCGAAGGGGGGACTAGCGGGAGTCCGAATGAGCAGTTCTTC	CSAEGGTSGSPNEQFF
TRBJ2-4	TRBV6-1	.	.	TGTGCCAGCAACCCGAGAGGGGCCGTAGTGAGCGACATTCAGTACTTC	CASNPRGAVVSDIQYF
TRBJ2-7	TRBV7-2	.	.	TGTGCCAGCAGCTTAGGGGGGTGGGCGAGCTCCTACGAGCAGTACTTC	CASSLGGWASSYEQYF
TRBJ1-1	TRBV18	TRBD1	few	TGTGCCAGCTCAGGTGGACAGGGGGGAAACACTGAAGCTTTCTTT	CASSGGQGGNTEAFF
TRBJ1-5	TRBV12-3/TRBV12-4	TRBD1	once	TGTGCCAGCAGTTCCGCCCGGACAGGGGGTTTTCCGCTAGTACGACCCCAGCATTTT	CASSSARTGGFPLVRPQHF
TRBJ2-1	TRBV7-2	.	.	TGTGCCAGCAGCCTCGACTCGTTCTACAATGAGCAGTTCTTC	CASSLDSFYNEQFF
TRBJ2-1	TRBV9	TRBD2	.	TGTGCCAGCAGCGTAGAGAGAACTAGCGGGACTTACAATGAGCAGTTCTTC	CASSVERTSGTYNEQFF
TRBJ2-7	TRBV11-2	.	.	TGTGCCAGCAGCTTAGATAGCGTACGGGGTACCCCCTACGAGCAGTACTTC	CASSLDSVRGTPYEQYF
TRBJ1-6	TRBV7-8	.	.	TGTGCCAGCAGCTTTGGACAGTCACCCCTCCACTTT	CASSFGQSPLHF
TRBJ2-3	TRBV2	.	.	TGTGCCAGTAAAGGGACTGCTAGCACAGATACGCAGTATTTT	CASKGTASTDTQYF
TRBJ2-2	TRBV2	.	.	TGTGCCAGCGACCGACAAAACACCGGGGAGCTGTTTTTT	CASDRQNTGELFF
TRBJ2-1	TRBV6-1	.	.	TGTGCCAGCAGGGACGGACAGGCCGGGGGGGGTGAGCAGTTCTTC	CASRDGQAGGGEQFF
TRBJ2-5	TRBV7-2	.	.	TGTGCCAGCAGCAATCTCCAAGAGACCCAGTACTTC	CASSNLQETQYF
TRBJ2-2	TRBV2	TRBD1	few	TGTGCCAGCAGCGCAGACAGGGGTAACGGGGAGCTGTTTTTT	CASSADRGNGELFF
TRBJ2-1	TRBV4-2	.	few	TGTGCCAGCAGCCAAGATAGTCTAGTCGGGTACAATGAGCAGTTCTTC	CASSQDSLVGYNEQFF
TRBJ1-6	TRBV7-9	.	.	TGTGCCAGCAGCTTAGGGGGACTGGGTAATTCACCCCTCCACTTT	CASSLGGLGNSPLHF
TRBJ1-1	TRBV20-1	.	few	TGCAGTGCTAGAGATGACACTGAAGCTTTCTTT	CSARDDTEAFF
TRBJ2-7	TRBV2	.	.	TGTGCCAGCAAACAGGTTGACTCCTACGAGCAGTACTTC	CASKQVDSYEQYF
TRBJ2-1	TRBV28	TRBD2	.	TGTGCCAGCAGCCTTAGCGGGAGGGGTCCCGGTGAGCAGTTCTTC	CASSLSGRGPGEQFF
TRBJ2-3	TRBV5-1	TRBD2	.	TGCGCCAGCAGCTTGGCCTCTAGCGGGAGTTTAGATACGCAGTATTTT	CASSLASSGSLDTQYF
TRBJ2-7	TRBV6-1	.	few	TGTGCCAGCGGCGGGGCAGGGAATAATGAACGTTACGAGCAGTACTTC	CASGGAGNNERYEQYF
TRBJ1-6	TRBV6-2/TRBV6-3	.	.	TGTGCCAGCAGCCTACAGGGAGATAATTCACCCCTCCACTTT	CASSLQGDNSPLHF
TRBJ1-2	TRBV3-1	TRBD1	.	TGTGCCAGCAGCCGGACAGGGGGCGGCTACACCTTC	CASSRTGGGYTF
TRBJ2-5	TRBV2	.	once	TGTGCCAGCAGTGCAGAGAAAGAGACCCAGTACTTC	CASSAEKETQYF
TRBJ1-1	TRBV20-1	.	.	TGCAGTGCTAACACAGGGCTAACTGAAGCTTTCTTT	CSANTGLTEAFF
TRBJ1-4	TRBV7-9	.	.	TGTGCCAGCAGCCTCGAGGGGGGGGTAAATGAAAAACTGTTTTTT	CASSLEGGVNEKLFF
TRBJ2-6	TRBV4-3	.	.	TGCGCCAGCAGCCAAGATGCGTCATCCTCTGGGGCCAACGTCCTGACTTTC	CASSQDASSSGANVLTF
TRBJ2-2	TRBV20-1	TRBD2	.	TGCAGTGCTGAGGGACTACTCAACACCGGGGAGCTGTTTTTT	CSAEGLLNTGELFF
TRBJ1-1	TRBV28	.	.	TGTGCCAGCAGTTCCGGGTCCCTAGGCTCTGAAGCTTTCTTT	CASSSGSLGSEAFF
TRBJ2-1	TRBV7-2	.	.	TGTGCCAGCAGCTTAGGTCGGGAGTCCAGCTACAATGAGCAGTTCTTC	CASSLGRESSYNEQFF
TRBJ2-7	TRBV27	TRBD2	.	TGTGCCAGCAGTGCGAGCGGGGGGGCAGGGCTGTTTGCCTACGAGCAGTACTTC	CASSASGGAGLFAYEQYF
TRBJ1-1	TRBV3-1	.	.	TGTGCCAGCAGCCAACTACCAGCAAACACTGAAGCTTTCTTT	CASSQLPANTEAFF
TRBJ2-1	TRBV19	TRBD1	.	TGTGCCAGTAGCCGATCGGGACAGCACAATGAGCAGTTCTTC	CASSRSGQHNEQFF
TRBJ1-1	TRBV7-9	.	.	TGTGCCAGCAGCTTGGATGGCACTGAAGCTTTCTTT	CASSLDGTEAFF
TRBJ2-7	TRBV19	.	.	TGTGCCAGTAGTATAGACTTTAACAATTACGAGCAGTACTTC	CASSIDFNNYEQYF
TRBJ2-1	TRBV7-3	.	.	TGTGCCAGCAGCTTAAGACCAGGGTACAATGAGCAGTTCTTC	CASSLRPGYNEQFF
TRBJ1-6	TRBV3-1	.	medium-sized	TGTGCCAGCAGCCAAGTCGTGGATGGCTCACCCCTCCACTTT	CASSQVVDGSPLHF
TRBJ2-2	TRBV10-1	.	.	TGCGCCAGCAGTGAGTTGCACGGGGAGCTGTTTTTT	CASSELHGELFF
TRBJ2-1	TRBV14	TRBD2	.	TGTGCCAGCAGCCAAGCCCCGGGGACTAGCGGGAGGGAATACAATGAGCAGTTCTTC	CASSQAPGTSGREYNEQFF
TRBJ2-7	TRBV9	TRBD2	.	TGTGCCAGCAGCGTCGAGCTAGCGGGGTACGAGCAGTACTTC	CASSVELAGYEQYF